This is a list of T cell receptor beta chains from one sample in a study of blood T cell repertoires in COVID-19. TCRdb's copy holds only in-frame clones and misses some; the assay was immunoSEQ multiplex PCR. This table has roughly 300,000 clones, roughly 90% appearing once. Sequenced input: peripheral blood. Receptor source: a woman in her twenties or thirties with COVID-19, enrolled during active disease. CDR3s include the opening cysteine and the closing phenylalanine or tryptophan. D genes are given only for firm matches. Expanded clones are given a class, and other clones once, few, many or no size at all.

>TRBJ2-3|.|.|TRBV20-1
TGCAGTGCTAGTGAAGCGGGCCCAACTGGGGGAACAGATACGCAGTATTTT
CSASEAGPTGGTDTQYF
>TRBJ2-2|TRBD2|.|TRBV4-1
TGCGCCAGCAGCCCTCTTGGGGCAGGGAGGGGATTTACCGGGGAGCTGTTTTTT
CASSPLGAGRGFTGELFF
>TRBJ2-3|.|.|TRBV5-1
TGCGCCAGCAGCTTGGATGGGGGGACAGCGCAGTATTTT
CASSLDGGTAQYF
>TRBJ2-2|.|.|TRBV4-2
TGTGCCAGCAGCCAAGAGGTCCCGAACCCAGGCACCGGGGAGCTGTTTTTT
CASSQEVPNPGTGELFF
>TRBJ2-7|TRBD1|once|TRBV9
TGTGCCAGCAGCGTAGTTCCGGACAGGGCACCCTACGAGCAGTACTTC
CASSVVPDRAPYEQYF
>TRBJ2-5|.|.|TRBV4-1
TGCGCCAGCAGCCATCCAACTAGCCCAGAGACCCAGTACTTC
CASSHPTSPETQYF
>TRBJ2-2|TRBD1|.|TRBV18
TGTGCCAGCTCACCGGACAGGAGGAACACCGGGGAGCTGTTTTTT
CASSPDRRNTGELFF
>TRBJ2-7|TRBD2|.|TRBV4-3
TGCGCCAGCAGCCAAGCACTAGCGGTAAGCTCCTACGAGCAGTACTTC
CASSQALAVSSYEQYF
>TRBJ1-2|.|.|TRBV28
TGTGCCAGCAGGAAAAGCCTCGGGTCCTCGGCTGGCTACACCTTC
CASRKSLGSSAGYTF
>TRBJ2-5|TRBD2|.|TRBV11-3
TGTGCCAGCAGCTTAGCTAGCGGATTCCAAGAGACCCAGTACTTC
CASSLASGFQETQYF
>TRBJ2-4|.|.|TRBV7-2
TGTGCCAGCAGCCAATCCGGGAACCTACAAAACATTCAGTACTTC
CASSQSGNLQNIQYF
>TRBJ1-2|.|.|TRBV28
TGTGCCAGCAGTTTTGGTGGGGGCTACGAAGTTGGCTACACCTTC
CASSFGGGYEVGYTF
>TRBJ2-7|TRBD2|few|TRBV6-2/TRBV6-3
TGTGCCAGCAGTTACTCTAGCGGGAACCCTTACGAGCAGTACTTC
CASSYSSGNPYEQYF
>TRBJ2-2|.|.|TRBV18
TGTGCCAGCTCATTACAGACCACCGGGGAGCTGTTTTTT
CASSLQTTGELFF
>TRBJ2-7|TRBD2|.|TRBV5-4
TGTGCCAGCAGCTCTTATAAGGCTAGCGGGAGCGGTGAGCAGTACTTC
CASSSYKASGSGEQYF
>TRBJ2-3|.|few|TRBV10-1
TGCGCCAGCAGTGATTCCGGGAGATGGACAGATACGCAGTATTTT
CASSDSGRWTDTQYF
>TRBJ1-6|TRBD1|.|TRBV19
TGTGCCAGTAGTCTGGACAGGGGGGGCTCACCCCTCCACTTT
CASSLDRGGSPLHF
>TRBJ2-1|.|.|TRBV4-1
TGCGCCAGCAGCCAAGGAGGGCAGGAATACAATGAGCAGTTCTTC
CASSQGGQEYNEQFF
>TRBJ1-2|TRBD1|.|TRBV13
TGTGCCAGCAGCCTCTCCCGGGAGGGGGCCGCCTATGGCTACACCTTC
CASSLSREGAAYGYTF
>TRBJ1-1|.|.|TRBV6-5
TGTGCCAGCAGTCTACAGTGGAACACTGAAGCTTTCTTT
CASSLQWNTEAFF
>TRBJ1-4|.|.|TRBV4-1
TGCGCCAGCAGCCAAGATCCTATCTTTCGGCAGGGGCGGAGTGTAAAACTGTTTTTT
CASSQDPIFRQGRSVKLFF
>TRBJ1-5|TRBD1|.|TRBV19
TGTGCCAGTAACCCCACAGGGGCCCTCAATCAGCCCCAGCATTTT
CASNPTGALNQPQHF
>TRBJ2-3|.|once|TRBV28
TGTGCCAGCAGTTTCACGAGTTTCAGCACAGATACGCAGTATTTT
CASSFTSFSTDTQYF
>TRBJ2-1|TRBD2|.|TRBV28
TGTGCCAGCAAGGGGACTAGCGGTACTGACAATGAGCAGTTCTTC
CASKGTSGTDNEQFF
>TRBJ2-2|TRBD1|.|TRBV30
TGTGCCTGGCAACAGGGGGTAACGAACACCGGGGAGCTGTTTTTT
CAWQQGVTNTGELFF
>TRBJ2-3|.|.|TRBV9
TGTGCCAGCAGCGCCCTAGCCGGCGCAGATACGCAGTATTTT
CASSALAGADTQYF
>TRBJ2-5|.|.|TRBV7-2
TGTGCCAGCACCCCGGGAGTAAGGGAGACCCAGTACTTC
CASTPGVRETQYF
>TRBJ2-4|TRBD2|.|TRBV5-1
TGCGCCAGCAGCTACCCTACTAGCGGCAAAAACATTCAGTACTTC
CASSYPTSGKNIQYF
>TRBJ2-7|.|.|TRBV4-3
TGCGCCAGCAGCCAAGATCAGGGAACGTACGAGCAGTACTTC
CASSQDQGTYEQYF
>TRBJ2-6|.|once|TRBV6-6
TGTGCCAGCACCCCCTCAGGGTTGCCTGGGGCCAACGTCCTGACTTTC
CASTPSGLPGANVLTF
>TRBJ2-7|.|few|TRBV10-3
TGTGCCGCCACGGACGGGAGCTTTCGCGAGCAGTACTTC
CAATDGSFREQYF
>TRBJ2-6|TRBD1|.|TRBV28
TGTGCCAGCAGGACTTTTTCCGGGACAGGGGGAGCTGGGGCCAACGTCCTGACTTTC
CASRTFSGTGGAGANVLTF
>TRBJ2-1|.|.|TRBV4-2
TGTGCCAGCAGCCATTTACCTTTTAGCTCCAATGAGCAGTTCTTC
CASSHLPFSSNEQFF
>TRBJ1-4|.|.|TRBV4-2
TGTGCCAGCAGCCGGGGAGAGGAAAAACTGTTTTTT
CASSRGEEKLFF
>TRBJ2-5|.|.|TRBV29-1
TGCAGCTTCCGGCAGGGACAAGAGACCCAGTACTTC
CSFRQGQETQYF
>TRBJ2-7|TRBD2|.|TRBV5-6
TGTGCCAGCAGCTTGATGCTAGCGGGGCGGGACCTCTACGAGCAGTACTTC
CASSLMLAGRDLYEQYF
>TRBJ1-5|TRBD1|.|TRBV5-6
TGTGCCAGCAGCGGGACAGGGGCCCCGGGCCAGCCCCAGCATTTT
CASSGTGAPGQPQHF
>TRBJ1-2|.|.|TRBV7-8
TGTGCCAGCAGCCCAGCCCCCGACACCTATGGCTACACCTTC
CASSPAPDTYGYTF
>TRBJ1-1|.|.|TRBV6-5
TGTGCCAGCACCCTCTTGGGGCTCCCGAACACTGAAGCTTTCTTT
CASTLLGLPNTEAFF
>TRBJ1-2|.|.|TRBV6-5
TGTGCCAGCAGTTACTCGACGGGGGTCGGCTACACCTTC
CASSYSTGVGYTF
>TRBJ1-1|TRBD1|.|TRBV19
TGTGCCAGTAGTATAGGAGGACAGGGAAACACTGAAGCTTTCTTT
CASSIGGQGNTEAFF
>TRBJ2-7|.|.|TRBV12-3/TRBV12-4
TGTGCCAGCAGTTTTCAGATTCCCTACGAGCAGTACTTC
CASSFQIPYEQYF
>TRBJ2-1|TRBD1|.|TRBV18
TGTGCCAGCTCACCAAGGACAGGGTCAAATGAGCAGTTCTTC
CASSPRTGSNEQFF
>TRBJ2-4|.|.|TRBV29-1
TGCAGCGTTTTCCGGGGAATTCAGTACTTC
CSVFRGIQYF
>TRBJ2-3|TRBD2|.|TRBV7-2
TGTGCCAGCAGCTTCAATAGCGGGAGGGCCGGGGATACGCAGTATTTT
CASSFNSGRAGDTQYF
>TRBJ1-1|.|.|TRBV5-1
TGCGCCAGCAGCTTGGAGGGGGTATTGAACACTGAAGCTTTCTTT
CASSLEGVLNTEAFF
>TRBJ2-2|.|.|TRBV7-8
TGTGCCAGCAGCCTACAGCCAACCGGGGAGCTGTTTTTT
CASSLQPTGELFF
>TRBJ1-2|TRBD1|once|TRBV7-8
TGTGCCAGCAGCTTAGGGAGGGGGCAATACGAGGGCTACACCTTC
CASSLGRGQYEGYTF
>TRBJ2-3|TRBD1|.|TRBV30
TGTGCCTGGAGTGCGACAGGGGGCTTGGCAGATACGCAGTATTTT
CAWSATGGLADTQYF
>TRBJ2-5|.|.|TRBV7-2
TGTGCCAGCAGCTGGGACTCGGTACAGACCCAGTACTTC
CASSWDSVQTQYF
>TRBJ1-3|.|once|TRBV28
TGTGCCAGCAGGAGGGACATTTGGAGGAACACCATATATTTT
CASRRDIWRNTIYF